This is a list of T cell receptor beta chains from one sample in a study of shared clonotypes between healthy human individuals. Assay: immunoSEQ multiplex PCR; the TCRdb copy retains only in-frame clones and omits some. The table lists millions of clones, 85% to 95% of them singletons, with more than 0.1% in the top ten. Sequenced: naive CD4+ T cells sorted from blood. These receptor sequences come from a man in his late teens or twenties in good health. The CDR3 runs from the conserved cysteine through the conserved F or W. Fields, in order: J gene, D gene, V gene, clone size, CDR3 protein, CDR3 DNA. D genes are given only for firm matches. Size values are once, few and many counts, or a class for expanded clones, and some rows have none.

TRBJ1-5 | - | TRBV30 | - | CAWSFAANNQPQHF | TGTGCCTGGAGCTTCGCAGCCAACAATCAGCCCCAGCATTTT
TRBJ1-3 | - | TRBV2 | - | CASSERGTYSGNTIYF | TGTGCCAGCAGTGAACGCGGGACGTACTCTGGAAACACCATATATTTT
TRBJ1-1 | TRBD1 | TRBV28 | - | CASSSTGGASLDEAFF | TGTGCCAGCAGTTCGACAGGGGGCGCGAGTTTAGATGAAGCTTTCTTT
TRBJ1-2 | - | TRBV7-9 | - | CASSYRQENYGYTF | TGTGCCAGCAGCTACCGACAGGAGAACTATGGCTACACCTTC
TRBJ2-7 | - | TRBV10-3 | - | CAIMPGPDGYEQYF | TGTGCCATTATGCCCGGACCCGATGGCTACGAGCAGTACTTC
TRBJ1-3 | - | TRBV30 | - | CAWSISGNTIYF | TGTGCCTGGTCGATTTCTGGAAACACCATATATTTT
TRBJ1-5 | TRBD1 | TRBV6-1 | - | CASKGQGNNQPQHF | TGTGCCAGCAAGGGACAGGGGAACAATCAGCCCCAGCATTTT
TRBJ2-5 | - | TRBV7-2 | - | CASSTQIGTQYF | TGTGCCAGCAGCACACAAATAGGCACCCAGTACTTC
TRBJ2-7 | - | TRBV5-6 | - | CASLPGPAALGEQYF | TGTGCCAGCCTTCCGGGCCCCGCGGCGCTGGGTGAGCAGTACTTC
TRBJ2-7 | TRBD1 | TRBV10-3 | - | CAISESSGDREYEQYF | TGTGCCATCAGTGAGTCTTCCGGGGACAGGGAGTACGAGCAGTACTTC
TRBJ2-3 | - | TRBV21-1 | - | CASSLRLAGVEDTQYF | TGTGCCAGCAGCCTTCGACTAGCGGGAGTTGAAGATACGCAGTATTTT
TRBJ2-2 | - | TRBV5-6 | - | CASSLAGGGELFF | TGTGCCAGCAGCTTGGCCGGGGGCGGGGAGCTGTTTTTT
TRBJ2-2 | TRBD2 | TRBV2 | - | CASRGVLWLAGDTGELFF | TGTGCCAGCAGAGGGGTTCTATGGCTAGCGGGAGACACCGGGGAGCTGTTTTTT
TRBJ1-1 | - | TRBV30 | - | CAWTRWGTMNTEAFF | TGTGCCTGGACCCGGTGGGGGACGATGAACACTGAAGCTTTCTTT
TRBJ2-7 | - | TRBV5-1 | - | CASSPQQVPEQYF | TGCGCCAGCAGCCCGCAACAGGTGCCCGAGCAGTACTTC
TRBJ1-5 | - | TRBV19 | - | CASSIGEQPQHF | TGTGCCAGTAGTATCGGGGAACAGCCCCAGCATTTT
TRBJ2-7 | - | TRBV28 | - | CASSFGRGYEQYF | TGTGCCAGCAGTTTCGGCAGGGGATACGAGCAGTACTTC
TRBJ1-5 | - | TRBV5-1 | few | CASSLGGDNQPQHF | TGCGCCAGCAGCTTGGGAGGGGACAATCAGCCCCAGCATTTT
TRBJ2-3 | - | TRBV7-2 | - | CASSLQGRIVRTDTQYF | TGTGCCAGCAGCTTGCAGGGAAGGATTGTGCGCACAGATACGCAGTATTTT
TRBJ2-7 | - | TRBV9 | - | CASSVGQGLAYEQYF | TGTGCCAGCAGCGTAGGTCAGGGTCTGGCCTACGAGCAGTACTTC
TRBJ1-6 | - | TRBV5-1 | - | CASRGSGFLGNSPLHF | TGCGCCAGCAGAGGGTCGGGGTTCCTGGGGAATTCACCCCTCCACTTT
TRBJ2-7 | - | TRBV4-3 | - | CASSQDGGQAVYEQYF | TGCGCCAGCAGCCAAGACGGGGGCCAGGCGGTCTACGAGCAGTACTTC
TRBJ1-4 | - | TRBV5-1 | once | CASSSGPWANEKLFF | TGCGCCAGCAGCTCGGGACCGTGGGCTAATGAAAAACTGTTTTTT
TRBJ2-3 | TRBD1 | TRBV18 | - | CASSGTGGTDTQYF | TGTGCCAGCTCAGGGACAGGGGGCACAGATACGCAGTATTTT
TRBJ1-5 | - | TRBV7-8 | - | CASSLESGGVTLPQHF | TGTGCCAGCAGCTTAGAGTCGGGGGGGGTCACGTTGCCCCAGCATTTT
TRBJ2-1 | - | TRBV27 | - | CASSLRSETTAYNEQFF | TGTGCCAGCAGTTTAAGGTCCGAGACTACAGCCTACAATGAGCAGTTCTTC
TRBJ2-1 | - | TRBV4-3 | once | CASSQAKHEQFF | TGCGCCAGCAGCCAAGCGAAGCATGAGCAGTTCTTC
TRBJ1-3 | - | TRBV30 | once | CAWSSTGDISGNTIYF | TGTGCCTGGAGTTCTACAGGTGACATCTCTGGAAACACCATATATTTT
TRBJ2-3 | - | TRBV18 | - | CASSPSSSTDTQYF | TGTGCCAGCTCACCCTCTTCTAGCACAGATACGCAGTATTTT
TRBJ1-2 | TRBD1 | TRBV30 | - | CAWSYRGYYGYTF | TGTGCCTGGAGTTACAGGGGTTATTATGGCTACACCTTC
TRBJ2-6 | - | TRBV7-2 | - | CASSSLISWAGANVLTF | TGTGCCAGCAGCTCCCTCATCTCCTGGGCTGGGGCCAACGTCCTGACTTTC
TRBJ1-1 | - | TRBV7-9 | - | CASSLGVSTEAFF | TGTGCCAGCAGCTTGGGGGTTTCAACTGAAGCTTTCTTT
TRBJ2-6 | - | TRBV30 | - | CAWTSGGAGANVLTF | TGTGCCTGGACTTCTGGGGGCGCTGGGGCCAACGTCCTGACTTTC
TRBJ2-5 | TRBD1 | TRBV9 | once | CASSREGAGETQYF | TGTGCCAGCAGCCGCGAGGGGGCAGGAGAGACCCAGTACTTC
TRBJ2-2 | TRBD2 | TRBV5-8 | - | CASSLTSGAVNTGELFF | TGTGCCAGCAGCTTGACTAGCGGGGCCGTGAACACCGGGGAGCTGTTTTTT
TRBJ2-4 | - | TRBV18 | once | CASSPSAGGNIQYF | TGTGCCAGCTCACCGTCGGCAGGGGGGAACATTCAGTACTTC
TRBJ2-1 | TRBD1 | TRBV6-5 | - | CASSSGMGQGSNEQFF | TGTGCCAGCAGTTCTGGGATGGGACAGGGTAGTAATGAGCAGTTCTTC
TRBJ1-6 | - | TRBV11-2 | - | CASSLNVDNSPLHF | TGTGCCAGCAGCTTGAACGTAGATAATTCACCCCTCCACTTT
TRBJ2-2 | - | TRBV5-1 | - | CASSLDPGTNTGELFF | TGCGCCAGCAGCTTGGATCCAGGCACGAACACCGGGGAGCTGTTTTTT
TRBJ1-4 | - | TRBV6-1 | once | CASSDYGVGEKLFF | TGTGCCAGCAGTGATTACGGGGTGGGGGAAAAACTGTTTTTT
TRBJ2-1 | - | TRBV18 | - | CASSPAERWYNEQFF | TGTGCCAGCTCACCAGCGGAGCGGTGGTACAATGAGCAGTTCTTC
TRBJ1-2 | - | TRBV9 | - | CASASGRGVYGYTF | TGTGCCAGCGCGTCGGGCAGGGGAGTCTATGGCTACACCTTC
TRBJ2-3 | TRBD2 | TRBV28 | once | CASTPPGLLAGESDTQYF | TGTGCCAGCACCCCCCCGGGGTTACTAGCGGGGGAGTCAGATACGCAGTATTTT
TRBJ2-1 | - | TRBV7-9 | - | CASSLVPEAYNEQFF | TGTGCCAGCAGCTTAGTTCCAGAGGCCTACAATGAGCAGTTCTTC
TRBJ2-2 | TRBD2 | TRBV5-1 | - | CASSLGLAGKPGELFF | TGCGCCAGCAGCTTGGGACTAGCGGGAAAGCCCGGGGAGCTGTTTTTT
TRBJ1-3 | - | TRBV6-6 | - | CASTPSGNTIYF | TGTGCCAGCACGCCCTCTGGAAACACCATATATTTT
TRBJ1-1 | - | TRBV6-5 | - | CASSYGTEAFF | TGTGCCAGCAGTTATGGGACGGAAGCTTTCTTT
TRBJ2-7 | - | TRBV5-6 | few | CAGPLSAEQYF | TGTGCCGGACCCCTGTCCGCGGAGCAGTACTTC
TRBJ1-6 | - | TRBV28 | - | CASSLWQDLHF | TGTGCCAGCAGTTTATGGCAGGACCTCCACTTT
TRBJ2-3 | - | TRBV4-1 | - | CASSQDLRLAPPDTQYF | TGCGCCAGCAGCCAAGATCTTAGGCTAGCGCCCCCAGATACGCAGTATTTT
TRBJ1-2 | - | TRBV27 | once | CASRSQGKVDGYTF | TGTGCCAGCAGGTCCCAGGGTAAAGTGGATGGCTACACCTTC
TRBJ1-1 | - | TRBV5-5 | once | CASTRQGRGNTEAFF | TGTGCCAGCACGCGGCAGGGTCGGGGGAACACTGAAGCTTTCTTT
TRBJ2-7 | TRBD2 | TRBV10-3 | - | CAIRVAGDESSQYF | TGTGCCATCAGGGTAGCGGGGGATGAGTCGTCGCAGTACTTC
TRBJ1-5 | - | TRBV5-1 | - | CASSLEGTNNQPQHF | TGCGCCAGCAGCTTGGAGGGGACCAACAATCAGCCCCAGCATTTT
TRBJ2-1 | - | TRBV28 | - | CASEGYNEQFF | TGTGCCAGCGAGGGGTACAATGAGCAGTTCTTC
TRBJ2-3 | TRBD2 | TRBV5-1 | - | CASSRQGTSGGPSTDTQYF | TGCGCCAGCAGCCGCCAGGGGACTAGCGGGGGGCCTAGCACAGATACGCAGTATTTT